This entry lists 10 T cell receptor beta chains sequenced from one sample in a study of cytomegalovirus exposure and HLA in healthy donors. PCR primers comprised 60 Vbeta and 13 Jbeta primers. TCRdb keeps only in-frame clones here, not all; method: immunoSEQ multiplex PCR. The data show hundreds of thousands of clones, 70% to 80% seen once. Sequenced input: PBMCs. These receptors were obtained from a male donor in good health and CMV-seronegative.

The CDR3 DNA sequence: TGCGCCAGCAGGACCTCACAGGGGGCTTCCCCTGAAGCTTTCTTT. Translation: CASRTSQGASPEAFF. V gene TRBV10-2 combines with J gene TRBJ1-1; 9 nucleotides match TRBD1. This CDR3 has 15 residues. Germline V gene lookup returns CDR1 WSHSY and CDR2 SAAADI. Trimming took 6 bases from V and 6 from J; bases not matched to a gene: 11.

The genes are TRBV6-4 and TRBJ2-6; 13 bases match TRBD2. J was trimmed by 1 base and V by 6 bases; bases with no gene match: 6. The CDR3 runs 18 residues. Germline CDR1 is MRHNA and CDR2 is SNTAGT. The CDR3 is CASSLGLAGSSGANVLTF. The CDR3 region has the DNA TGTGCCAGCAGCCTGGGACTAGCGGGAAGTTCTGGGGCCAACGTCCTGACTTTC.

As concerns this clone: The sample carries other DNA sequences with the same CDR3. The chain employs TRBV5-1 and TRBJ2-3, with a weak D call TRBD1 (7 bases). Trimming removed 3 bases from V and 3 bases from J, with 11 bases in between. The CDR3 has 14 amino acids. The V gene's germline CDR1 is SGHRS and CDR2 YFSETQ. CDR3 sequence: CASSSSGGTDTQYF. The CDR3 DNA is TGCGCCAGCAGCTCCTCAGGGGGGACAGATACGCAGTATTTT. The whole variable domain, filled in from reference TRBV5-1 and TRBJ2-3, reads KAGVTQTPRYLIKTRGQQVTLSCSPISGHRSVSWYQQTPGQGLQFLFEYFSETQRNKGNFPGRFSGRQFSNSRSEMNVSTLELGDSALYLCASSSSGGTDTQYFGPGTRLTVL.

The rearrangement links TRBV5-1 to TRBJ2-2; 7 nucleotides align to TRBD1. Germline CDR1 SGHRS, CDR2 YFSETQ. J lost 6 bases, V lost 2 bases, and 1 base had no gene match. The CDR3 sequence is 13 residues long. The CDR3 DNA is TGCGCCAGCAGCTTAACAGGGGCCGGGGAGCTGTTTTTT. It encodes CASSLTGAGELFF.

The chain uses TRBV14 and TRBJ2-1; 7 bases are shared with TRBD2. Germline V lookup: CDR1 SGHDN, CDR2 FVKESK. The length of the CDR3 is 16 residues. V was pared by 3 bases and J by 3 bases, with 8 bases of the junction left unmatched. In DNA form, the CDR3 reads TGTGCCAGCAGCCACAGTGAGGGAGGGGACTACAATGAGCAGTTCTTC. It encodes CASSHSEGGDYNEQFF.

The V gene is TRBV6-1, the J gene TRBJ1-2; D possibly corresponds to TRBD1 (6 bases). Germline CDR1 MNHNS, CDR2 SASEGT. CDR3 size: 13 residues. Trimming cost V 5 bases and J 4 bases, with 11 bases left between them. DNA of the CDR3: TGTGCCAGCAGTTATGGGACAAGCTATGGCTACACCTTC. This translates into CASSYGTSYGYTF.

The chain carries TRBV7-2 and TRBJ2-7; the match to TRBD2 covers 9 bases. The germline CDR1 and CDR2 sequences are SGHTA and FQGNSA. The CDR3 contains 15 residues. The trim removed 1 base at V and 4 bases at J, leaving 5 bases unmatched. CDR3 in amino acids: CASSLEGLARYEQYF. The CDR3 region has the DNA TGTGCCAGCAGCTTAGAGGGACTAGCACGGTACGAGCAGTACTTC.

The V call is TRBV19, the J call TRBJ2-7, with 10 bases identical to TRBD1. This CDR3 is 15 amino acids long. Germline V gene lookup returns CDR1 LNHDA and CDR2 SQIVND (reference sequence). V trimming: 6 bases; J trimming: 4 bases; junction bases outside the gene matches: 9. The CDR3: CASSPGTGVPYEQYF. The CDR3 DNA reads as TGTGCCAGTAGCCCCGGGACAGGGGTTCCTTACGAGCAGTACTTC.

The gene calls are TRBV7-2 and TRBJ1-1, with D possibly matching TRBD1 (5 bases). The CDR3 loop spans 13 amino acids. With 1 base removed from V and 5 bases from J, the gap between germline ends came to 8 bases. Germline CDR1 and CDR2: SGHTA and FQGNSA. The CDR3 DNA follows: TGTGCCAGCAGCTTAGGGGGCGCGACTGAAGCTTTCTTT. Its protein product is CASSLGGATEAFF.

The chain carries TRBV30 and TRBJ1-5, with 8 bases matching TRBD1. The junction had 5 bases not matched to a gene; V was cut back by 0 bases and J by 4 bases. CDR1 and CDR2 from the germline V gene are GTSNPN and SVGIG (reference sequence). The CDR3 covers 15 residues. The chain's CDR3 is CAWSVRQGLNQPQHF. The CDR3 DNA reads TGTGCCTGGAGTGTACGACAGGGGTTGAATCAGCCCCAGCATTTT.